This T cell receptor beta chain was recovered during a study of blood T cell repertoires in COVID-19. This clone was recorded only once. V shed 0 bases and J shed 1 base, with 16 bases lying between them. Germline values: CDR1 SGHVS, CDR2 FQNEAQ. This CDR3 is built from 18 residues. The protocol was immunoSEQ multiplex PCR, while the TCRdb copy is restricted to in-frame clones and leaves out a portion. The table has some 170,000 clones, about 72% seen once. This receptor was identified in a woman in her forties or fifties who had recovered from COVID-19. The chain combines TRBV7-8 with TRBJ1-3; D is unresolved. Sequencing used PBMCs or T cells enriched from blood (not recorded which). The CDR3 nucleotides are TGTGCCAGCAGCTTAGCTTCTCCGGTCGGGGTTTCTGGAAACACCATATATTTT. Protein sequence: CASSLASPVGVSGNTIYF.